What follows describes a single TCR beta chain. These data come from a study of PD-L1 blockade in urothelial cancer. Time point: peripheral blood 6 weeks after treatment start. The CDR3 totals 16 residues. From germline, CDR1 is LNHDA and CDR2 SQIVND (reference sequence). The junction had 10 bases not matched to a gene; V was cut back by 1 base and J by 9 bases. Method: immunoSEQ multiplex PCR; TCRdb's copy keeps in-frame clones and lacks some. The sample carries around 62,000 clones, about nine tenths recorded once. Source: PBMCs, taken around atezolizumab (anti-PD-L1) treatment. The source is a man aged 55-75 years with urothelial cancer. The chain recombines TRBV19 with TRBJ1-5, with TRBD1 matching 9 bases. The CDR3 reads CASSIVRRDRARPQHF. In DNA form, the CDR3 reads TGTGCCAGTAGTATAGTTAGGCGGGACAGGGCTCGGCCCCAGCATTTT.